This T cell receptor (beta chain) was sequenced for a study of CD8+ T cells in alopecia areata. Study summary: Tofacitinib was taken orally by treated patients, and the dose was 5 to 10 mg twice daily. Tofacitinib lasted 6 to 18 months, then 6 months off drug. The study, taken as a whole, reports: Relative to normal scalp, lesional scalp, especially alopecia totalis/universalis, showed higher clonality.

Treatment: oral pan-JAK inhibitor, 5-10 mg twice daily. Germline lookup yields CDR1 SGDLS and CDR2 YYNGEE. CDR3 size: 14 residues. Trimming removed 3 bases from V and 4 bases from J; junction bases left unmatched: 5. After isolation, RNA underwent reverse transcription to generate cDNA as the sequencing template. The table came from immunoSEQ multiplex PCR; TCRdb's copy has only in-frame clones and leaves some out. The sample has 150,000 to 200,000 clones; around 58% are singletons. As regards this clone: Its antigen is unknown.

The sequence came from a human donor with alopecia areata. The sequencing here drew on CD8+ T cells sorted from blood, taken at week 24, from a patient treated with tofacitinib. The rearrangement joins TRBV9 to TRBJ2-3, with 7 bases fitting TRBD1. The CDR3 nucleotides are TGTGCCAGCAGCGGGGACAGATATTCAGATACGCAGTATTTT. Protein: CASSGDRYSDTQYF.